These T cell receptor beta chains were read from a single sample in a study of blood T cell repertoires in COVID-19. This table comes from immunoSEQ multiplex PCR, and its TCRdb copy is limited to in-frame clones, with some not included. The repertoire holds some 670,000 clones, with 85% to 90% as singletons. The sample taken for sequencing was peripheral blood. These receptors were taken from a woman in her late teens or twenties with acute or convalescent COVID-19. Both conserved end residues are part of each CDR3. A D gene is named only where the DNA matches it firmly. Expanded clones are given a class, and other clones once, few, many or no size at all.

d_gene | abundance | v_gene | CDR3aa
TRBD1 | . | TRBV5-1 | CASSRGQQNTEAFF
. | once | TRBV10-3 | CAISDRAGAGNTIYF
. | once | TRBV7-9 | CASSLAEGSGNTIYF
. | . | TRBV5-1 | CASSFLPGYSRLVYEQYF
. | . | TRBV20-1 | CSAPRNTEAFF
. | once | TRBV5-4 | CASSPSSIAEAFF
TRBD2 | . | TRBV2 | CASRRLAGGTSYNEQFF
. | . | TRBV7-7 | CASSLKRGTEAFF
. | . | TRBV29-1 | CSVQRQGGTGELFF
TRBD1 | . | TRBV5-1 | CASSPRTGGAISNSPLHF
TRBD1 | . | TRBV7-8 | CASSNPDRGLGYTF
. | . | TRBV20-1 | CSATGGGEQYF
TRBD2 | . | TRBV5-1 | CASTRGLATYNEQFF
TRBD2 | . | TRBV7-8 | CASSRISGGAAYEQYF
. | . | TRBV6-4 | CASSPDSSNQPQHF
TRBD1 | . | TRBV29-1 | CSAGTGGANQPQHF
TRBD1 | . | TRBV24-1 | CATSDPGQGNTGELFF
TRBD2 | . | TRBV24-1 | CATSGTSGPGEQFF
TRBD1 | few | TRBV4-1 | CASSLGQGGAEAFF
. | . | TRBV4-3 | CASSPTDSLDTQYF
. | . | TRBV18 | CASSPPTAWNTEAFF
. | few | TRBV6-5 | CASSYRSGELFF
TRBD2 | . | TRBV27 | CASSIGGMLETQYF
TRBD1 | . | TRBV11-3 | CASSLGTGQGGPGANVLTF
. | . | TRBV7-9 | CASSLLGTDTQYF
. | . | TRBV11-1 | CASSFALASSYEQYF
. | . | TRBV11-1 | CASSYRRGTEAFF
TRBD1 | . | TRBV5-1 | CASSFSGTVNYGYTF
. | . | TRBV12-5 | CASGLGLRGFVYEQYF
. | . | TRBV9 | CASSAHQGTEAFF
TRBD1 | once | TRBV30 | CAWSGTGGYEQYF
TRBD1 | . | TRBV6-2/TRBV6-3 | CASSYRDREQETQYF
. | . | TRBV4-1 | CASSQDLNQPQHF
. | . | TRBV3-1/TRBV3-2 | CASSQPGWGTSYNEQFF
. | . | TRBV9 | CASSVTQGYGYTF
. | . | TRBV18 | CASSRGQGGWYGYTF
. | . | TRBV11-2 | CASSFDWNTEAFF
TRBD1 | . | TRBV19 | CASSMSGTGRLYYGYTF
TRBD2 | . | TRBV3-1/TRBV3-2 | CASSRPGLDPDTQYF
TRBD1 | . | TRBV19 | CASNGDRVDYGYTF
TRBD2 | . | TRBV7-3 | CASSPTGRGGLETQYF
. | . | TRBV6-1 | CASSEGRSYYGYTF
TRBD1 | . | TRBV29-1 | CSVEEGTGSYEQYF
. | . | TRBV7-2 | CASSLQRPEFYGYTF
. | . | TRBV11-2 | CASSLGGWGDSPLHF
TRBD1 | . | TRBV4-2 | CASSPGTGGSNQPQHF
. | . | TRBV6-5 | CASSYGAGNTEAFF
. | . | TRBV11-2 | CASSPGQRNTEAFF
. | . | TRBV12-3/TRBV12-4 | CASTRSSEQFF
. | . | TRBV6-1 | CASSEAPLARSEQYF
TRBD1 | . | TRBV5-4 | CASSFQGGPPGNTIYF
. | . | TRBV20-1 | CSALQGYGYTF